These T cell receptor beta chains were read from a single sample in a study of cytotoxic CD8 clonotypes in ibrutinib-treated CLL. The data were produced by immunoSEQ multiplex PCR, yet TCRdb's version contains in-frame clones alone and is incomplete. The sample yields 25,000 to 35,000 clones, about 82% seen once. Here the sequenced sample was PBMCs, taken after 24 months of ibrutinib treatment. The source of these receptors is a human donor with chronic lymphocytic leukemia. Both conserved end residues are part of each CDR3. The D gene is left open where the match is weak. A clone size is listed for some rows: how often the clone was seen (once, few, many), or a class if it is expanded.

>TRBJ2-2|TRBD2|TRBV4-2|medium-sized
TGTGCCAGCAGCCGCACTAGCGTCCCAAGAGTCGGGGAGCTGTTTTTT
CASSRTSVPRVGELFF
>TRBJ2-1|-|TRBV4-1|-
TGCGCCAGCAGCCAACCTGGCGATGAGCAGTTCTTC
CASSQPGDEQFF
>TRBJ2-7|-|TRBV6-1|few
TGTGCCAGCAGTGAAGCTAGGACTCCTGGGGACTTC
CASSEARTPGDF
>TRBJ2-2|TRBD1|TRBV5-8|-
TGTGCCAGCAGCCTAGACAGGGCAAACACCGGGGAGCTGTTTTTT
CASSLDRANTGELFF
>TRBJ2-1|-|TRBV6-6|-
TGTGCCAGCAGTTACTCGGCGGGGGCGAACTACAATGAGCAGTTCTTC
CASSYSAGANYNEQFF
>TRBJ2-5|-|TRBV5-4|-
TGTGCCAGCAGCTCAAGGACAGCCCAAGAGACCCAGTACTTC
CASSSRTAQETQYF
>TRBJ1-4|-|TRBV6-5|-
TGTGCCAGCAGTTACTCGGGGGGGGACGGCCCTGAAAAACTGTTTTTT
CASSYSGGDGPEKLFF
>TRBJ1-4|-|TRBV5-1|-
TGCGCCAGCAGCCCCGGGGTCCTTGGAGAAAAACTGTTTTTT
CASSPGVLGEKLFF
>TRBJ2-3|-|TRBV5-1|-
TGCGCCAGCAGCTTGGAGGTCGGTACGCAGTATTTT
CASSLEVGTQYF
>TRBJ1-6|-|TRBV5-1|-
TGCGCCAGCAGCGTCACGACAGAGACCAATTCACCCCTCCACTTT
CASSVTTETNSPLHF
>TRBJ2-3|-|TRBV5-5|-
TGTGCCAGCAGCATCGGACAGCGCACAGATACGCAGTATTTT
CASSIGQRTDTQYF
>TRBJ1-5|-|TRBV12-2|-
TGTGCAAGTCGCTCCAGAACAGGGTATAGTGATCAGCCCCAGCATTTT
CASRSRTGYSDQPQHF
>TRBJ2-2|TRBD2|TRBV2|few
TGTGCCAGCAGTGAGGCTAGCGGGGACACCGGGGAGCTGTTTTTT
CASSEASGDTGELFF
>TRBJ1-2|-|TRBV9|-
TGTGCCAGCAGCGTGGCCCCCTACTATGGCTACACCTTC
CASSVAPYYGYTF
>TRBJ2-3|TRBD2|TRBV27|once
TGTGCCAGCAGTTTTCACTACGAAGCGGGGGGTTGGACAGATACGCAGTATTTT
CASSFHYEAGGWTDTQYF
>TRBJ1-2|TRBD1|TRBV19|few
TGTGCCAGTACTCCGACAGGGGACGGCTACACCTTC
CASTPTGDGYTF
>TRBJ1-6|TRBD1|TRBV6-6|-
TGTGCCAGCAGCGTGACAGGGTGGAATTCACCCCTCCACTTT
CASSVTGWNSPLHF
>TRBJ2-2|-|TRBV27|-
TGTGCCAGCAGTTTAAAGGGGGTAGGGGTACTGGGCGGGGAGCTGTTTTTT
CASSLKGVGVLGGELFF
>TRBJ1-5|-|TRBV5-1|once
TGCGCCAGCAGCTTGGGGACAGATCAGCCCCAGCATTTT
CASSLGTDQPQHF
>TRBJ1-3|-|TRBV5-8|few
TGTGCCAGCAGCTTCGACAGCAGCTCTGGAAACACCATATATTTT
CASSFDSSSGNTIYF
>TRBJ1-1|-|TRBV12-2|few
TGTGCAAGTCGCTCCCCCCCGGGGGCGTTCCGAACTGAAGCTTTCTTT
CASRSPPGAFRTEAFF
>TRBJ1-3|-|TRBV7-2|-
TGTGCCAGCAGCTTTATACAGAGAAACACCATATATTTT
CASSFIQRNTIYF
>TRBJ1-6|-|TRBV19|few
TGTGCCAGTAGTCGGAGGGATGGTTCACCCCTCCACTTT
CASSRRDGSPLHF
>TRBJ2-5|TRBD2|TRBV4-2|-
TGTGCCAGCAGTATTGCCGGGACTAAGAAAGAGACCCAGTACTTC
CASSIAGTKKETQYF
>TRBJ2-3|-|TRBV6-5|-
TGTGCCAGCCTCAGAACTAGCACAGATACGCAGTATTTT
CASLRTSTDTQYF
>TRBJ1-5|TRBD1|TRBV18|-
TGTGCCAGCTCACCAGGGACAGGGTTGGGACAGCCCCAGCATTTT
CASSPGTGLGQPQHF
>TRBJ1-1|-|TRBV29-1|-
TGCAGCGTTGGGGTTAGGGCTGAAGCTTTCTTT
CSVGVRAEAFF
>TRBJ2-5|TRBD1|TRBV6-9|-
TGTGCCAGCAGTTACTCAACAGGGGCCAAGACCCAGTACTTC
CASSYSTGAKTQYF
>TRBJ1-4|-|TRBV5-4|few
TGTGCCAGCAGCTTGGCCCCGGCAGCTTCATCGAAACTGTTTTTT
CASSLAPAASSKLFF
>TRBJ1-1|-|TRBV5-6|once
TGTGCCAGCAGCTTGGAATGGGGGCCCACTGAAGCTTTCTTT
CASSLEWGPTEAFF
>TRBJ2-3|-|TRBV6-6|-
TGTGCCAGCAGCCCCAGAGTGGGGGCCACAGATACGCAGTATTTT
CASSPRVGATDTQYF
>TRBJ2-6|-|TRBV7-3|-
TGTGCCAGCAGCTTAGCTGGGGCCAACGTCCTGACTTTC
CASSLAGANVLTF
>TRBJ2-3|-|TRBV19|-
TGTGCCAGTAGTATAGGAAGGCAGTACACAGATACGCAGTATTTT
CASSIGRQYTDTQYF
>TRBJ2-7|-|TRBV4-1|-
TGCGCCAGCAGCCAAGTGGATGTGAGCTCCTACGAGCAGTACTTC
CASSQVDVSSYEQYF
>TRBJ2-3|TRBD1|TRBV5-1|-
TGCGCCAGCAGCTTGGTTGGGACAGGTATAGACACAGATACGCAGTATTTT
CASSLVGTGIDTDTQYF
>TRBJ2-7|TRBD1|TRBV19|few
TGTGCCAGTAGTATCGGACAGGGCTCCTACGAGCAGTACTTC
CASSIGQGSYEQYF
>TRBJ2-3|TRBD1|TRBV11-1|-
TGTGCCAGCAGCTTAGCTCCTGGCAGGGGGTCTGGAGATACGCAGTATTTT
CASSLAPGRGSGDTQYF
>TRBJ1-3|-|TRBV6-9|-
TGTGCCAGCAGTACGACAGGCCACGCTGGAAACACCATATATTTT
CASSTTGHAGNTIYF
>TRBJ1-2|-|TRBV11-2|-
TGTGCCAGCAGCTGGGACGGTAACTATGGCTACACCTTC
CASSWDGNYGYTF
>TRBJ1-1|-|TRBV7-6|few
TGTGCCAGCAGCGCGGTAGGGGAGGTGGCTGAAGCTTTCTTT
CASSAVGEVAEAFF
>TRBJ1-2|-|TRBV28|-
TGTGCCAGCGCGGACAGTTACTATGGCTACACCTTC
CASADSYYGYTF
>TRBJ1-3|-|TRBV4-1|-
TGCGCCAGCAGCCAAGTATTTGGGCAGTTAGGAAACACCATATATTTT
CASSQVFGQLGNTIYF
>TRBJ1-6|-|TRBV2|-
TGTGCCAGCAGTCTAGTGCCACCCCTCCACTTT
CASSLVPPLHF
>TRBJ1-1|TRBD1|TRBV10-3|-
TGTGCCATCAGGGGACAGCCGAACACTGAAGCTTTCTTT
CAIRGQPNTEAFF
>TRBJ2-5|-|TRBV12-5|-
TGTGCTAGTGGTTTGGCCAGGGTCCGCCAAGAGACCCAGTACTTC
CASGLARVRQETQYF
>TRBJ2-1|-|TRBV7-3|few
TGTGCCAGCAGCTCTCACAATGAGCAGTTCTTC
CASSSHNEQFF
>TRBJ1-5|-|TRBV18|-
TGTGCCAGCTCACCCAGGTCCAGACAGGATCAGCCCCAGCATTTT
CASSPRSRQDQPQHF
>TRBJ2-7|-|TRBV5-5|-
TGTGCCAGCAGCTTGGTCGTATACGAGCAGTACTTC
CASSLVVYEQYF
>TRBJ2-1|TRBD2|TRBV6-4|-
TGTGCCAGCAGGCGACTAGCGGGGGGGCGGCGACTGAAAGTCAATGAGCAGTTCTTC
CASRRLAGGRRLKVNEQFF
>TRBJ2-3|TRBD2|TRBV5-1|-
TGCGCCAGCAGCTTGGGCACCGGGACTAGCGGGGCCACAGATACGCAGTATTTT
CASSLGTGTSGATDTQYF
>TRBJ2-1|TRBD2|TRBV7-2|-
TGTGCCAGCAGCCGCCAGGGACTAGCGGGGGGTTCGTATTTGGATGAGCAGTTCTTC
CASSRQGLAGGSYLDEQFF